The 29 T cell receptor beta chains given below trace back to one sample, sequenced in a study of T cell repertoires in cytomegalovirus infection. TCRdb used MiXCR to reprocess the reads, holding one entry per CDR3 protein. Of a few hundred thousand distinct CDR3 sequences listed, approximately 26% are singletons. The sequenced sample consisted of PBMCs. The receptors originated from a human donor in good health (CMV status not recorded). Some clones in this sample may be carry-over from other donors' samples.

This chain links TRBV7-8 with TRBJ2-5; unclear D gene. Trimming took off 4 bases at V and 4 bases at J, with 13 bases between the two ends. The CDR3 is 14 amino acids. The germline gives CDR1 SGHVS, CDR2 FQNEAQ. The CDR3 reads CASSYGLRRETQYF. The CDR3 DNA reads TGTGCCAGCAGCTACGGTTTGCGCCGAGAGACCCAGTACTTC.

The rearrangement joins TRBV11-3 to TRBJ1-1; a possible D gene is TRBD1 (5 bases). V shed 2 bases and J shed 1 base, with 11 bases lying between them. The CDR3 spans 15 residues. Germline CDR1 is SGHNT and CDR2 is YENEEA. The CDR3 region has the DNA TGTGCCAGCAGCTTATACGACAGAGGGAACACTGAAGCTTTCTTT. The encoded protein is CASSLYDRGNTEAFF.

The sample holds many counts of this clonotype. V gene TRBV7-2 combines with J gene TRBJ1-2; D unclear. This CDR3 region has 16 residues. The germline V and J ends were trimmed by 4 bases and 4 bases, with 19 bases remaining between them. The germline gives CDR1 SGHTA, CDR2 FQGNSA. This CDR3 reads CASSSDLRRTFYGYTF. The CDR3 nucleotides are TGTGCCAGCAGCTCCGACCTAAGGCGGACGTTCTATGGCTACACCTTC.

The chain has TRBV11-2 and TRBJ2-1; 7 bases fit TRBD2. CDR1 is SGHAT and CDR2 is FQNNGV in the germline V gene. The CDR3 extends over 16 amino acids. V shed 0 bases, J shed 6 bases, and the junction held 8 bases outside the gene matches. The CDR3: CASSLDGGGVSNEQFF. DNA of the CDR3: TGTGCCAGCAGCTTAGATGGGGGGGGAGTCAGCAATGAGCAGTTCTTC.

The J gene is TRBJ1-2, the V gene TRBV19; 7 positions agree with TRBD1. This CDR3 comprises 13 residues. The ends lost 4 bases at V and 4 bases at J; junction bases unmatched: 3. Germline assignment: CDR1 LNHDA and CDR2 SQIVND (reference sequence). CDR3 nucleotide sequence: TGTGCCAGTAGTACCCGGGACAGCTATGGCTACACCTTC. It translates to CASSTRDSYGYTF.

This chain uses TRBV20-1 with TRBJ1-1, with 9 nucleotides matching TRBD1. Germline CDR1 is DFQATT and CDR2 is SNEGSKA (reference sequence). CDR3 length equals 13 residues. V shed 6 bases, J shed 5 bases, and the junction held 7 bases outside the gene matches. CDR3 nucleotides: TGCAGTGCCCTTGGACAGGGGAGGACTGAAGCTTTCTTT. It is translated as CSALGQGRTEAFF.

This rearrangement joins TRBV12-3 or TRBV12-4 to TRBJ2-7, with TRBD2 matching over 11 bases. The CDR3 has 14 residues. With 5 bases clipped from V and 8 bases from J, the junction kept 8 bases outside the gene matches. The CDR3 here is CASSPGTSGLQQYV. The CDR3 coding sequence is TGTGCCAGCAGTCCCGGGACTAGCGGATTACAGCAGTACGTC.

The V and J genes are TRBV29-1 and TRBJ2-5; 9 bases fit TRBD2. CDR1 is SQVTM and CDR2 is ANQGSEA in the germline V gene. The CDR3 is 14 residues long. Trimming at V came to 4 bases and at J to 5 bases, leaving 8 bases not matched to a gene. CDR3 region: CSVVGAAGGETQYF. CDR3 in DNA: TGCAGCGTTGTCGGAGCGGCGGGGGGGGAGACCCAGTACTTC.

This chain uses TRBV6-4 with TRBJ2-5; 10 bases are shared with TRBD2. Trimming at V came to 6 bases and at J to 6 bases, leaving 7 bases not matched to a gene. Germline V gene data show CDR1 as MRHNA and CDR2 as SNTAGT. The length of the CDR3 is 14 residues. CDR3 amino acids: CASREREGRQTQYF. The CDR3 region has the DNA TGTGCCAGCAGAGAGCGGGAGGGCCGTCAGACCCAGTACTTC.

The table lists this clonotype with a few counts. V usage is TRBV7-3 and J usage is TRBJ2-3; 10 bases agree with TRBD2. After removal of 5 bases from V and 5 bases from J, the junction contained 10 bases not matched to a gene. There are 16 residues in the CDR3. Looked up from germline, CDR1 is SGHTA and CDR2 is FQGTGA. CDR3 sequence reads: CASSLLAGAERDTQYF. CDR3 nucleotides: TGTGCCAGCAGCCTCCTAGCGGGGGCTGAGAGAGATACGCAGTATTTT.

Only one count was recorded for this clonotype. The V call is TRBV7-4, the J call TRBJ1-1; tentatively, D is TRBD1 (5 bases). CDR1 SGHVT and CDR2 SQSDAQ come from the germline V gene. The CDR3 loop spans 14 amino acids. V was clipped by 3 bases and J by 4 bases, with 12 bases between them. CDR3 region: CASSFLRDGTEAFF. The CDR3 coding sequence is TGTGCCAGCAGCTTCCTGCGGGACGGCACTGAAGCTTTCTTT.

The table lists this clonotype with a few counts. The chain combines TRBV7-2 with TRBJ1-2; TRBD1 agrees at 8 bases. The germline V gene encodes CDR1 SGHTA and CDR2 FQGNSA. The CDR3 spans 14 residues. V gave up 2 bases and J gave up 8 bases; unmatched junction bases: 7. CDR3 sequence reads: CASSLSDRGGGYTF. The DNA for the CDR3 is TGTGCCAGCAGCTTATCCGACAGGGGAGGAGGCTACACCTTC.

This clonotype was observed at least ten times. This rearrangement joins TRBV7-2 to TRBJ1-1; 7 nucleotides agree with TRBD1. Trimming took 5 bases from V and 0 from J; bases not matched to a gene: 6. The germline CDR1 and CDR2 sequences are SGHTA and FQGNSA. The length of the CDR3 is 15 residues. The CDR3 DNA reads TGTGCCAGCAGCCTACCGGGACAGATGAACACTGAAGCTTTCTTT. Protein: CASSLPGQMNTEAFF.

The V call is TRBV12-3 or TRBV12-4, the J call TRBJ1-2; D unclear. V was cut by 7 bases and J by 1 base, with 16 bases left in between. CDR3 length equals 15 residues. This CDR3 is CASTTVAGHNYGYTF. CDR3 in DNA: TGTGCCAGCACGACCGTGGCTGGGCATAACTATGGCTACACCTTC.

This clonotype has a handful of counts. CDR3: CSASGRVSGSNEQFF. DNA for the CDR3: TGCAGTGCTAGTGGCAGGGTTAGCGGGAGTAATGAGCAGTTCTTC. This chain links TRBV20-1 with TRBJ2-1; 9 bases agree with TRBD2. The CDR3 has 15 residues. The germline gives CDR1 DFQATT, CDR2 SNEGSKA (reference sequence). Losses at the gene ends were 3 bases for V and 7 bases for J; bases not matched to a gene: 10.

This clonotype was counted between two and nine times. The chain couples TRBV7-9 to TRBJ2-4; TRBD1 matches at 10 bases. The trim removed 11 bases at V and 11 bases at J, leaving 15 bases unmatched. The CDR3 totals 14 residues. Germline V gene sequence: CDR1 SEHNR, CDR2 FQNEAQ (reference sequence). The CDR3 here is CAFDRDRGPGVQYF. Written as DNA, the CDR3 is TGTGCCTTTGACCGGGACAGGGGACCTGGGGTTCAGTACTTC.

This clonotype was counted ten times or more. This chain uses TRBV7-8 with TRBJ2-1; 8 bases match TRBD1. The CDR3 runs 16 residues. J gave up 10 bases and V 5 bases, and 16 bases lay outside the gene matches. Germline V gives CDR1 SGHVS, CDR2 FQNEAQ. Written as DNA, the CDR3 is TGTGCCAGCAGCCCGAGACGTGACAGGGGCCGTAGGGAGCAGTTCTTC. Residues: CASSPRRDRGRREQFF.

This clonotype occurred a few times. This sequence joins TRBV2 and TRBJ1-1; TRBD1 might be the D (6 bases). Deletions cut 6 bases from V and 4 bases from J, with 12 bases between. Germline V gene sequence: CDR1 SNHLY, CDR2 FYNNEI. The CDR3 length is 13 residues. CDR3 sequence: CASSRDMITEAFF. CDR3 nucleotides: TGTGCCAGCAGCAGGGACATGATCACTGAAGCTTTCTTT.

This clonotype was counted at least ten times. The chain carries TRBV7-6 and TRBJ2-1; 7 nucleotides line up with TRBD2. Germline-derived CDR1 and CDR2 are SGHVS and FNYEAQ. CDR3 length: 15 residues. V shed 5 bases and J 3 bases; nucleotides not matched to a gene: 7. The CDR3 DNA reads as TGTGCCAGCAGCCGCGGACTAGATCGCTACAATGAGCAGTTCTTC. Translating it yields CASSRGLDRYNEQFF. Full variable domain (outside the CDR3, taken from reference TRBV7-6 and TRBJ2-1): GAGVSQSPRYKVTKRGQDVALRCDPISGHVSLYWYRQALGQGPEFLTYFNYEAQQDKSGLPNDRFSAERPEGSISTLTIQRTEQRDSAMYRCASSRGLDRYNEQFFGPGTRLTVL.

This clonotype was observed many times. The chain links TRBV7-8 to TRBJ2-5, with a tentative D call TRBD2 (5 bases). The V end was cut by 1 base, the J end by 4 bases, with 10 bases between. The germline V gene has CDR1 SGHVS and CDR2 FQNEAQ. The CDR3 extends over 14 amino acids. CDR3 loop: CASSLGLIAETQYF. CDR3 nucleotides: TGTGCCAGCAGCTTAGGACTAATCGCAGAGACCCAGTACTTC.

This chain connects TRBV6-1 to TRBJ1-2; D may be TRBD1 (5 bases). Trimming removed 6 bases at V and 0 bases at J, with 14 bases between. The CDR3 sequence is 15 residues long. Germline lookup yields CDR1 MNHNS and CDR2 SASEGT. The CDR3: CASRPNPTANYGYTF. As DNA, the CDR3 is TGTGCCAGCAGACCTAACCCGACAGCTAACTATGGCTACACCTTC.

This clonotype was detected a few times. This chain connects TRBV4-1 to TRBJ2-5; 10 nucleotides align to TRBD2. The J segment lost 5 bases and the V segment lost 6 bases, leaving 15 bases of the junction unmatched. The CDR3 runs to 17 residues. Per the germline V gene, CDR1 is MGHRA and CDR2 is YSYEKL. Here the CDR3 DNA reads TGCGCCAGCAGAGGCGCACACTTAGCGGGAGGTATGGAGACCCAGTACTTC. Amino acids: CASRGAHLAGGMETQYF.

The chain joins TRBV30 to TRBJ1-5; 7 nucleotides match TRBD1. Losses at the gene ends were 0 bases for V and 11 bases for J; bases not matched to a gene: 13. Per the germline V gene, CDR1 is GTSNPN and CDR2 is SVGIG (reference sequence). CDR3 length: 15 amino acids. CDR3 coding DNA: TGTGCCTGGAGTGTGGGGACAGCCGGAAGTTCGGCCCAGCATTTT. This sequence encodes CAWSVGTAGSSAQHF.

The J gene is TRBJ2-2, the V gene TRBV29-1; D ambiguous. Germline V gives CDR1 SQVTM, CDR2 ANQGSEA. Trimming pared 1 base from V and 3 bases from J, leaving 6 bases between. The CDR3 totals 13 residues. The CDR3 region has the DNA TGCAGCGTTGAAGTAGGGTACACCGGGGAGCTGTTTTTT. It specifies CSVEVGYTGELFF.

J is TRBJ2-5 and V is TRBV4-1; D possibly corresponds to TRBD2 (5 bases). The CDR3 totals 15 residues. In germline, CDR1 is MGHRA, CDR2 YSYEKL. V was clipped by 4 bases and J by 1 base, with 13 bases between them. In nucleotides, the CDR3 is TGCGCCAGCAGCCGTCCCGGGATGGTCCAAGAGACCCAGTACTTC. This encodes CASSRPGMVQETQYF.

This chain joins TRBV14 and TRBJ1-1; D is ambiguous. Germline-derived CDR1 and CDR2 are SGHDN and FVKESK. The CDR3 covers 12 residues. Trimming shortened V by 0 bases and J by 10 bases, and 9 bases separated the two germline ends. The CDR3 reads CASSQDSWRAFF. CDR3 DNA: TGTGCCAGCAGCCAAGATTCATGGCGAGCTTTCTTT.

The V and J genes are TRBV2 and TRBJ2-1; 9 bases match TRBD2. CDR3 length: 15 amino acids. Germline-derived CDR1 and CDR2 are SNHLY and FYNNEI. Trimming removed 6 bases from V and 3 bases from J; junction bases left unmatched: 6. CDR3 amino acids: CASRSASGNYNEQFF. As DNA, the CDR3 is TGTGCCAGCAGGTCGGCTAGCGGGAACTACAATGAGCAGTTCTTC.

V usage is TRBV13 and J usage is TRBJ1-5; the D gene is possibly TRBD1 (6 bases). Germline V CDR1 and CDR2: PRHDT, FYEKMQ (reference sequence). The ends were cut back, 5 bases at V and 1 base at J, with 24 bases in the middle. CDR3 length: 19 amino acids. The CDR3 region has the DNA TGTGCCAGCAGCCGTGGGGGCCCCGAAGGGGATGTGAGCAATCAGCCCCAGCATTTT. This gives the protein CASSRGGPEGDVSNQPQHF. The full variable domain, with the rest looked up from reference TRBV13 and TRBJ1-5, is AAGVIQSPRHLIKEKRETATLKCYPIPRHDTVYWYQQGPGQDPQFLISFYEKMQSDKGSIPDRFSAQQFSDYHSELNMSSLELGDSALYFCASSRGGPEGDVSNQPQHFGDGTRLSIL.

The chain has TRBV19 and TRBJ2-1, with 11 bases lining up with TRBD2. With V trimmed by 1 base and J by 0 bases, 5 bases remained unmatched. CDR3 size: 18 residues. Germline values: CDR1 LNHDA, CDR2 SQIVND (reference sequence). This CDR3 reads CASSIGMGLAASYNEQFF. CDR3 sequence (DNA): TGTGCCAGTAGTATAGGTATGGGACTAGCGGCCTCCTACAATGAGCAGTTCTTC.